Described below is a single T cell receptor beta chain sequence and its context. Its antigen is unidentified. Profiling relied on immunoSEQ multiplex PCR, and the TCRdb table lists in-frame clones only, not all of them. This table has about 770,000 clones, 55% to 80% appearing once. This sample is part of a study of shared clonotypes between healthy human individuals. Germline CDR1 is MDHEN and CDR2 is SYDVKM. This CDR3 is 15 amino acids long. Trimming cost V 6 bases and J 6 bases, with 17 bases left between them. Notes on the study in general: Clonotype sharing levels among donors were expected to vary with sequencing depth. When naive CD4 clonotypes were compared across four donors, 5% to 5.5% were shared.

Nashville, Tennessee was home to all donors, who were Caucasian adults. This chain connects TRBV28 to TRBJ1-4; D is unclear. Sequenced: memory CD4+ T cells sorted from blood. Subset noted: CD45RA-negative fraction. The source is a woman aged 25 to 39 in good health. This CDR3 reads CASRFRASDYEKLFF. The CDR3, as DNA: TGTGCCAGCAGGTTCCGGGCCTCGGACTATGAAAAACTGTTTTTT.